A selection of T cell receptor beta chains follows, all from one sample in a study of T cell responses to AZD1222 COVID-19 vaccine. Here immunoSEQ multiplex PCR was the method, and the copy in TCRdb shows in-frame clones only, minus some. The sample consists of fewer than 300,000 clones, about 92% of them appearing once. The input for sequencing was peripheral blood, taken on day 0 of AZD1222 vaccination. The receptors were sampled from an adult in good health. CDR3s include the opening cysteine and the closing phenylalanine or tryptophan. The order of the fields is CDR3 length, V gene, J gene, CDR3 protein.

>16|TRBV28|TRBJ2-5
CASSSPGLGNPETQYF
>18|TRBV3-1/TRBV3-2|TRBJ2-7
CASSHGGLAGGLSYEQYF
>14|TRBV4-3|TRBJ2-3
CASSRDSLTDTQYF
>13|TRBV27|TRBJ2-7
CASSFGRRYEQYF
>17|TRBV19|TRBJ2-6
CASSWGLINSGANVLTF
>18|TRBV2|TRBJ2-5
CASGGDGLAGGRGETQYF
>15|TRBV4-1|TRBJ2-7
CASSQAGTSSYEQYF
>17|TRBV4-1|TRBJ1-6
CASSPGKGDLGNSPLHF
>15|TRBV6-5|TRBJ2-7
CASSYRRGGRDEQYF
>14|TRBV5-4|TRBJ2-2
CASSLKGSTGELFF
>16|TRBV4-1|TRBJ2-5
CASSQRDRSIQETQYF
>15|TRBV7-9|TRBJ2-1
CASSFGLTSYNEQFF
>15|TRBV6-4|TRBJ1-1
CASSDWRGRWIWAFF
>16|TRBV14|TRBJ2-5
CASSHSGTGGRETQYF
>17|TRBV18|TRBJ2-2
CASSPGVGTGHTGELFF
>13|TRBV6-1|TRBJ1-2
CASSERSDYGYTF
>13|TRBV3-1/TRBV3-2|TRBJ2-5
CASSQTSGETQYF
>14|TRBV5-1|TRBJ2-7
CASSPTGLYYEQYF
>12|TRBV19|TRBJ1-1
CASSTNRAEAFF
>14|TRBV7-2|TRBJ1-3
CASSRPGFAGTIYF
>14|TRBV2|TRBJ2-1
CASRPGGRYNEQFF
>15|TRBV9|TRBJ2-1
CASSVVAGGLKEQFF
>14|TRBV6-5|TRBJ2-7
CASGTGTGLYEQYF
>13|TRBV27|TRBJ1-1
CASSPLQQGNAFF
>15|TRBV15|TRBJ1-1
CATSRAGTELLEAFF
>17|TRBV19|TRBJ2-1
CASSALQGSLGYNEQFF
>14|TRBV6-5|TRBJ2-7
CASNLGGSSYEQYF
>14|TRBV27|TRBJ1-2
CASSPPGYGYGYTF
>12|TRBV28|TRBJ1-5
CASSPLNQPQHF
>16|TRBV4-2|TRBJ2-1
CASSPQLAGVGNEQFF
>14|TRBV5-4|TRBJ2-7
CASSFRDSTYEQYF
>12|TRBV7-9|TRBJ2-7
CASSPSNYEQYF
>13|TRBV19|TRBJ2-7
CASGTSGRHEQYF
>18|TRBV5-1|TRBJ2-6
CASSLSGQGATGANVLTF
>11|TRBV2|TRBJ1-1
CASRPNTEAFF
>15|TRBV9|TRBJ2-2
CASSPRQVNTGELFF
>17|TRBV5-1|TRBJ1-1
CASSLTGVREGSTEAFF
>15|TRBV7-9|TRBJ1-3
CASSPGQGFGNTIYF
>14|TRBV3-1/TRBV3-2|TRBJ2-2
CASSPQGQGGELFF
>15|TRBV6-6|TRBJ1-2
CASGSPRTELYGYTF
>14|TRBV11-1|TRBJ1-1
CASRRTLGVTEAFF
>14|TRBV28|TRBJ1-5
CASRGGQNNQPQHF
>12|TRBV12-3/TRBV12-4|TRBJ1-2
CASSGTGGGYTF
>13|TRBV2|TRBJ2-2
CASKPGGPGELFF
>15|TRBV5-4|TRBJ2-3
CASSLEAKSTDTQYF
>14|TRBV2|TRBJ1-6
CASTGSSYNSPLHF
>13|TRBV10-3|TRBJ2-3
CAISEGFTDTQYF
>14|TRBV3-1/TRBV3-2|TRBJ1-6
CASSQDRVGRPLHF
>14|TRBV30|TRBJ1-5
CAWSGPYLNQPQHF
>16|TRBV5-1|TRBJ2-3
CASSLGTPLDTDTQYF
>15|TRBV10-3|TRBJ1-3
CAISEETGGEGTIYF
>13|TRBV3-1/TRBV3-2|TRBJ2-2
CASSHSGSGELFF
>13|TRBV18|TRBJ1-1
CASLAVMNTEAFF
>17|TRBV21-1|TRBJ2-7
CASSKESLPGDPYEQYF
>13|TRBV3-1/TRBV3-2|TRBJ1-3
CASSHQGRNTIYF
>13|TRBV9|TRBJ1-2
CASGVSLNYGYTF
>12|TRBV18|TRBJ2-5
CASSPLAGTQYF
>14|TRBV7-9|TRBJ1-2
CASSLAGSDYGYTF
>18|TRBV28|TRBJ1-3
CASSLWGIYSISGNTIYF
>17|TRBV13|TRBJ2-5
CASSLTVGTGSSETQYF